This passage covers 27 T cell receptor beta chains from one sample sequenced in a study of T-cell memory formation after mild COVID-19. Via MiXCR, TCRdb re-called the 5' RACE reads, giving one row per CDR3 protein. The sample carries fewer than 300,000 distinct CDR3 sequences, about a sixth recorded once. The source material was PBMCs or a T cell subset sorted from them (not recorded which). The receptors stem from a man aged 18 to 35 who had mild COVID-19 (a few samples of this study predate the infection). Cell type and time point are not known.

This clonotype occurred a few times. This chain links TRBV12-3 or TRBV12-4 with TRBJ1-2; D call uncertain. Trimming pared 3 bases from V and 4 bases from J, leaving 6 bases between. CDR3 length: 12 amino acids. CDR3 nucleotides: TGTGCCAGCAGTTTCGCGGGCTATGGCTACACCTTC. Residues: CASSFAGYGYTF.

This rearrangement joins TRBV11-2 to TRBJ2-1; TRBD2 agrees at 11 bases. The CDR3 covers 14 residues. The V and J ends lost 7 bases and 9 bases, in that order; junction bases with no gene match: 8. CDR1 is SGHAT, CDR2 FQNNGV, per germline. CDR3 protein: CASILLAGAGEQFF. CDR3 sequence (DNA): TGTGCCAGCATCCTACTAGCGGGGGCGGGTGAGCAGTTCTTC.

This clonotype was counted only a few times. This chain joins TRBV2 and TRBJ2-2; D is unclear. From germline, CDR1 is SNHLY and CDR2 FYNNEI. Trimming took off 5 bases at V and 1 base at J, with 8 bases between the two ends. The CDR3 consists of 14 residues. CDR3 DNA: TGTGCCAGCAGTTGGACGGAGAACACCGGGGAGCTGTTTTTT. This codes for CASSWTENTGELFF.

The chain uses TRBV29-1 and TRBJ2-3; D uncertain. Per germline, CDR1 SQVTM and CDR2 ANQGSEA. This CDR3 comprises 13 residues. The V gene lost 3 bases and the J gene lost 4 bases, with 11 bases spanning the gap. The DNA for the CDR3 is TGCAGCGTTGATACCCAGAGTGCAGATACGCAGTATTTT. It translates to CSVDTQSADTQYF.

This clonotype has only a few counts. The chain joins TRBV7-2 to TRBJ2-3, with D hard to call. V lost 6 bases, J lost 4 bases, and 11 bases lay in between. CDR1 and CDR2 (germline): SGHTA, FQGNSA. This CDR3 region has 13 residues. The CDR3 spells CASRTTASDTQYF. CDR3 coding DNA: TGTGCCAGCAGAACCACGGCATCAGATACGCAGTATTTT.

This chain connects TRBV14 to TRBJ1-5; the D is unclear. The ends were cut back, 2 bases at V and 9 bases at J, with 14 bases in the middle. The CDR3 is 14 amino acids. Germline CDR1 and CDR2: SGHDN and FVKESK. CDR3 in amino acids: CASSQRAGLRPQHF. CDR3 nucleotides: TGTGCCAGCAGCCAAAGGGCCGGGCTGAGGCCCCAGCATTTT.

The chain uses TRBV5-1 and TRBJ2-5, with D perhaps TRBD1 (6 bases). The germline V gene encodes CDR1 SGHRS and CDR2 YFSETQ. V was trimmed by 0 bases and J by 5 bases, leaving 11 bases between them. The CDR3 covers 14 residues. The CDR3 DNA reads TGCGCCAGCAGCTTGGTAGCGAGGGGGGAGACCCAGTACTTC. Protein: CASSLVARGETQYF. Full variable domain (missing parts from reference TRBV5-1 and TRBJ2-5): KAGVTQTPRYLIKTRGQQVTLSCSPISGHRSVSWYQQTPGQGLQFLFEYFSETQRNKGNFPGRFSGRQFSNSRSEMNVSTLELGDSALYLCASSLVARGETQYFGPGTRLLVL.

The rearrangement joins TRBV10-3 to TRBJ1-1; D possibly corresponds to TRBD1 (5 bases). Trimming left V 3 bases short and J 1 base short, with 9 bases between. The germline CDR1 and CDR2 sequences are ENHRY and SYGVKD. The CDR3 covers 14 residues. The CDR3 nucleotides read TGTGCCATCAGTGAACGTCAGGGGAACACTGAAGCTTTCTTT. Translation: CAISERQGNTEAFF.

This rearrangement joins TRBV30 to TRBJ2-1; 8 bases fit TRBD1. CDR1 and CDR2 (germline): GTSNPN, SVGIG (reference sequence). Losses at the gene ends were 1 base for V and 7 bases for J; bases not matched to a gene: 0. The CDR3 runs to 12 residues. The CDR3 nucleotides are TGTGCCTGGAGTGGACAGGGGAATGAGCAGTTCTTC. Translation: CAWSGQGNEQFF.

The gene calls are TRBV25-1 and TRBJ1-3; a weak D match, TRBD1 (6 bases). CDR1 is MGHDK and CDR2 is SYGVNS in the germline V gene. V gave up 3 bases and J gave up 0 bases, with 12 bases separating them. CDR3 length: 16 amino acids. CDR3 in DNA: TGTGCCAGCAGTGAGAGCGACAGGTACTCTGGAAACACCATATATTTT. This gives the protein CASSESDRYSGNTIYF.

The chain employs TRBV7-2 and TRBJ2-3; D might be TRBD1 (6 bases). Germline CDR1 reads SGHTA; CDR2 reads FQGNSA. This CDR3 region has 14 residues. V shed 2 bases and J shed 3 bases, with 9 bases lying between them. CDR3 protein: CASSLFQGTDTQYF. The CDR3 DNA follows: TGTGCCAGCAGCTTATTCCAGGGGACAGATACGCAGTATTTT.

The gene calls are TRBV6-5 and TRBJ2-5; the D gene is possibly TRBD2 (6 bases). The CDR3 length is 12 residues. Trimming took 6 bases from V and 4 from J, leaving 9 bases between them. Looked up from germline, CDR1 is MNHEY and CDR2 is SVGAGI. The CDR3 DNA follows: TGTGCCAGCAGGAGGAGGGGAGAGACCCAGTACTTC. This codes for CASRRRGETQYF.

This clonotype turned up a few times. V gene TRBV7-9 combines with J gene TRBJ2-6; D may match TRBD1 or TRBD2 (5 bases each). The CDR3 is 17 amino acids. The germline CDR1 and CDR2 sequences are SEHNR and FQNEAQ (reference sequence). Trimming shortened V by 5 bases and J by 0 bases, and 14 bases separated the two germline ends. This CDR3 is CASSTRDVYSGANVLTF. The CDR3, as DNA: TGTGCCAGCAGCACCCGGGACGTATACTCTGGGGCCAACGTCCTGACTTTC.

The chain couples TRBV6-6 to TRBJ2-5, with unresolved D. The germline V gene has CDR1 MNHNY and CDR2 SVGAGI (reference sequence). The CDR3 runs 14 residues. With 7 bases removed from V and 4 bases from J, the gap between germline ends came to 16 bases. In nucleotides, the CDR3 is TGTGCCAGCACCGAACACTCTAGGGTAGAGACCCAGTACTTC. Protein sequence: CASTEHSRVETQYF.

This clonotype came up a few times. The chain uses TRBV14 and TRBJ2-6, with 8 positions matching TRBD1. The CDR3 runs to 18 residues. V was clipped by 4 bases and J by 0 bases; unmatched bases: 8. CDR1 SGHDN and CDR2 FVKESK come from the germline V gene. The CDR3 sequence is CASSPWTGKSSGANVLTF. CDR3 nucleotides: TGTGCCAGCAGCCCCTGGACAGGGAAGTCCTCTGGGGCCAACGTCCTGACTTTC. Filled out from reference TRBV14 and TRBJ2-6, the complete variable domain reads EAGVTQFPSHSVIEKGQTVTLRCDPISGHDNLYWYRRVMGKEIKFLLHFVKESKQDESGMPNNRFLAERTGGTYSTLKVQPAELEDSGVYFCASSPWTGKSSGANVLTFGAGSRLTVL.

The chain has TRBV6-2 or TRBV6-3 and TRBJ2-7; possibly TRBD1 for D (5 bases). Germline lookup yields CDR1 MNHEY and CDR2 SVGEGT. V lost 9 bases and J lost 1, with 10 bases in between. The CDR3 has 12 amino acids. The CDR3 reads CASGAGSYEQYV. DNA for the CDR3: TGTGCCAGTGGGGCCGGTTCCTACGAGCAGTACGTC.

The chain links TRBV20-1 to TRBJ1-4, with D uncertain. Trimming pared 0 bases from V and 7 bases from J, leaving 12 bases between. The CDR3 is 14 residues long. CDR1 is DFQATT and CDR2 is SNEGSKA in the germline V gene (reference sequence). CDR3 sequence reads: CSARDLGRSEKLFF. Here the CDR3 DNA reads TGCAGTGCTAGAGATCTGGGTCGAAGTGAAAAACTGTTTTTT.

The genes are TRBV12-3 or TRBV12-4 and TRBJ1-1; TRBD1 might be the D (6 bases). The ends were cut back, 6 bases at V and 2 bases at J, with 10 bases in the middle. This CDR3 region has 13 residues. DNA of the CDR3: TGTGCCAGCAGAGCCGGGACAAACACTGAAGCTTTCTTT. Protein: CASRAGTNTEAFF.

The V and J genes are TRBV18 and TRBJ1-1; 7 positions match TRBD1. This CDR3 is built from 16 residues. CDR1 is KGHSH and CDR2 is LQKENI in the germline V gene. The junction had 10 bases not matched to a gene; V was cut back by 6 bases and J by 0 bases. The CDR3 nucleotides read TGTGCCAGCTCCCCGGTCCAGGGGGGAATGAACACTGAAGCTTTCTTT. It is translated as CASSPVQGGMNTEAFF.

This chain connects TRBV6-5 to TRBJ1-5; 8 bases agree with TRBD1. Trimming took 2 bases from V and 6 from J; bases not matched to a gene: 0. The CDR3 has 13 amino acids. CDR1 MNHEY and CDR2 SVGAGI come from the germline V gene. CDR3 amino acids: CASSYQGAQPQHF. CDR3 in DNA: TGTGCCAGCAGTTACCAGGGGGCTCAGCCCCAGCATTTT.

CDR3 in amino acids: CSASPRGITEAFF. CDR3 in DNA: TGCAGTGCTTCCCCCAGGGGGATCACTGAAGCTTTCTTT. The chain carries TRBV20-1 and TRBJ1-1; 7 nucleotides match TRBD1. This CDR3 spans 13 amino acids. V trimming: 5 bases; J trimming: 4 bases; junction bases outside the gene matches: 7. Germline CDR1 is DFQATT and CDR2 is SNEGSKA (reference sequence).

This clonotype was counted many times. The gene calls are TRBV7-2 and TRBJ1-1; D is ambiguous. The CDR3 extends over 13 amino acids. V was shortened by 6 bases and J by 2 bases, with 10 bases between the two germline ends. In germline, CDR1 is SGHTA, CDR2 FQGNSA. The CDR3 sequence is CASSLTVNTEAFF. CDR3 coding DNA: TGTGCCAGCAGTCTGACTGTCAACACTGAAGCTTTCTTT.

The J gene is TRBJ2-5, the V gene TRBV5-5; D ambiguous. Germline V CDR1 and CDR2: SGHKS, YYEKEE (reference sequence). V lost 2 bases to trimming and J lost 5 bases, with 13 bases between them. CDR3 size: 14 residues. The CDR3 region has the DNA TGTGCCAGCAGCTTAGAGCAGGTCCCTGAGACCCAGTACTTC. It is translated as CASSLEQVPETQYF.

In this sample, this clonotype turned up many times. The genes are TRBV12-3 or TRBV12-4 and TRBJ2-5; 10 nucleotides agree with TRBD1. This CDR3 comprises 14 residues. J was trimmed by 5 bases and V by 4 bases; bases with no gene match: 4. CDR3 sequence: CASSSGTGVETQYF. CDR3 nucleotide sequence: TGTGCCAGCAGTTCCGGGACAGGGGTGGAGACCCAGTACTTC.

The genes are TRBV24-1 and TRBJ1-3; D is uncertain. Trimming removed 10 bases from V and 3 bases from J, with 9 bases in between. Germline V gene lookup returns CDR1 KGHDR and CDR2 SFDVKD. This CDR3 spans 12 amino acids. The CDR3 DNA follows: TGTGCCACGTCCAGGAATGGAAACACCATATATTTT. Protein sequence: CATSRNGNTIYF.

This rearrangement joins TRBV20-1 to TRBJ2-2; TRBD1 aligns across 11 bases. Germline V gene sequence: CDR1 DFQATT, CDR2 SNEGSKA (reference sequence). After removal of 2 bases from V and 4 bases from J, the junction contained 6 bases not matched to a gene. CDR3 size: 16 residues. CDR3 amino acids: CSARNPGTGGTGELFF. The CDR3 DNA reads TGCAGTGCTAGAAATCCAGGGACAGGGGGCACCGGGGAGCTGTTTTTT.

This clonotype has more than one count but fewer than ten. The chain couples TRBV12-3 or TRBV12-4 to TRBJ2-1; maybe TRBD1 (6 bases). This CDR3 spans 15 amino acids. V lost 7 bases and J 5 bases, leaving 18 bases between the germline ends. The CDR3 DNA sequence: TGTGCCAGCACCCTGTGGGGGCAGGAAGACAATGAGCAGTTCTTC. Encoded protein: CASTLWGQEDNEQFF.